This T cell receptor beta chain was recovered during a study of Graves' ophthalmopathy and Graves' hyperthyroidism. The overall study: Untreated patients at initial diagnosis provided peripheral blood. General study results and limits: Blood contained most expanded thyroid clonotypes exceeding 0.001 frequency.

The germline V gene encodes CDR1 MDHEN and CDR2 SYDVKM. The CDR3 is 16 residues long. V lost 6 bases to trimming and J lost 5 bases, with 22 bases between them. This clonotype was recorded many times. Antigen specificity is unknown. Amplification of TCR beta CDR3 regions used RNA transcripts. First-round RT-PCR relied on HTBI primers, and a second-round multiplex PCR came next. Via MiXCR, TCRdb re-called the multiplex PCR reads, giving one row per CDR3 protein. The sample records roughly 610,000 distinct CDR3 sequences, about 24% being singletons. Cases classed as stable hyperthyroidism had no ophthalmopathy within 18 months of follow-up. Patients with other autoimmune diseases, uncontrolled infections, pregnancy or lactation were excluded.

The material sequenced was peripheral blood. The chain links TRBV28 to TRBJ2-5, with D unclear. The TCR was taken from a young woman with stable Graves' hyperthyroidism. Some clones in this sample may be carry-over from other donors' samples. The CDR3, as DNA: TGTGCCAGCAGCTTCGCTTGGGATCCCCGGCCGGAGACCCAGTACTTC. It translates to CASSFAWDPRPETQYF.